The sequence of this T cell receptor beta chain was determined in a study of T cell clonotyping in hematopoietic cell transplantation. Method: immunoSEQ multiplex PCR; TCRdb's copy keeps in-frame clones and lacks some. The sample records approximately 5,900 clones, roughly 88% being singletons. After removal of 2 bases from V and 4 bases from J, the junction contained 3 bases not matched to a gene. This CDR3 region has 14 residues. Germline CDR1 is MNHEY and CDR2 is SMNVEV (reference sequence). The sequence derives from a female patient aged 50 to 65 who had an allogeneic stem cell transplant from a related donor, so the T cells may come from the graft donor. Some clones in this sample may be carry-over from other donors' samples. V and J are TRBV27 and TRBJ1-1, with 8 bases fitting TRBD1. The sample here was peripheral blood mononuclear cells, taken 100 days after allogeneic stem cell transplant. The CDR3 spells CASSLRTGSTEAFF. The DNA for the CDR3 is TGTGCCAGCAGTTTAAGGACAGGGTCCACTGAAGCTTTCTTT.